These 30 T cell receptor beta chains came from one sample sequenced in a study of regulatory T cells in long-lasting Graves disease. The TCR beta library used iRepertoire HTBI primers with Arm-PCR amplification of CDR3. TCRdb used MiXCR to reprocess the multiplex PCR reads, holding one entry per CDR3 protein. The sample records approximately 350,000 distinct CDR3 sequences, 15% to 20% being singletons. Time point in this sample: newly diagnosed GD, antithyroid drugs for less than 3 months. Extracted RNA from PBMCs served as the source of the TCR library. This same sample was also taken into another study, of T cells in Graves' hyperthyroidism and ophthalmopathy.

The specimen comprised peripheral blood mononuclear cells (PBMCs), sampled at new diagnosis, from a patient treated with antithyroid drugs. These receptors all come from a woman aged 18-35 years with Graves disease.

The CDR3 protein is CASRGSRELFF. In nucleotides, the CDR3 is TGTGCCAGCAGAGGGTCCCGGGAGCTGTTTTTT. This sequence joins TRBV7-2 and TRBJ2-2; D unclear. With 6 bases removed from V and 9 bases from J, the gap between germline ends came to 8 bases. Looked up from germline, CDR1 is SGHTA and CDR2 is FQGNSA. The CDR3 covers 11 residues.

This clonotype was observed a handful of times. This sequence joins TRBV10-2 and TRBJ2-1; no reliable D call. Trimming took off 2 bases at V and 3 bases at J, with 14 bases between the two ends. The CDR3 runs 16 residues. Germline loops: CDR1 WSHSY, CDR2 SAAADI. Written as DNA, the CDR3 is TGCGCCAGCAGTGAGGGATCCCTCCTCCTCTACAATGAGCAGTTCTTC. Protein product: CASSEGSLLLYNEQFF.

This clonotype was detected ten times or more. V is TRBV7-9 and J is TRBJ2-3, with 8 bases identical to TRBD1. Germline V CDR1 and CDR2: SEHNR, FQNEAQ (reference sequence). The CDR3 has 16 amino acids. The trim removed 5 bases at V and 2 bases at J, leaving 9 bases unmatched. The CDR3 protein is CASSPEQGEFTDTQYF. CDR3 DNA sequence: TGTGCCAGCAGCCCCGAACAGGGGGAATTCACAGATACGCAGTATTTT.

This clonotype was observed a handful of times. In DNA form, the CDR3 reads TGCAGTGCTAGAGCCCGAGGAGAGACCCAGTACTTC. Translating it yields CSARARGETQYF. V is TRBV20-1 and J is TRBJ2-5; D call uncertain. The CDR3 extends over 12 amino acids. V was pared by 1 base and J by 4 bases, with 7 bases between. Germline loops: CDR1 DFQATT, CDR2 SNEGSKA (reference sequence).

Of note for this clonotype: A much larger clone is a single base away; this may be a read error. The V and J genes are TRBV6-1 and TRBJ2-3, with D maybe TRBD1 (5 bases). This CDR3 spans 15 amino acids. The germline V and J ends were trimmed by 5 bases and 2 bases, with 14 bases remaining between them. Germline V gene data show CDR1 as MNHNS and CDR2 as SASEGT. The CDR3 protein is CASSPRRQTTDTQYF. CDR3 nucleotide sequence: TGTGCCAGCAGTCCTAGGAGACAGACCACAGATACGCAGTATTTT.

Turning to this clonotype: A much larger clone differs from this one at a single base, so this may be a read error. The CDR3 DNA sequence: TGTGCCAGCAGCCCTCCGGACAGGGGAAGCAATCGGCCCCAGCATTTT. Translated, it gives CASSPPDRGSNRPQHF. The chain combines TRBV7-3 with TRBJ1-5, with 9 bases aligning to TRBD1. The CDR3 sequence is 16 residues long. Germline assignment: CDR1 SGHTA and CDR2 FQGTGA.

The chain is built from TRBV9 and TRBJ2-2; the D is unclear. CDR3 size: 15 residues. The V end lost 2 bases, the J end lost 1 base, and 9 bases lay between the germline ends. Germline CDR1 is SGDLS and CDR2 is YYNGEE. Here the CDR3 reads CASSVTHLNTGELFF. CDR3 coding DNA: TGTGCCAGCAGCGTCACACATTTGAACACCGGGGAGCTGTTTTTT.

This clonotype was observed a few times. The V gene is TRBV6-5, the J gene TRBJ2-5; 10 bases line up with TRBD2. Trimming removed 0 bases from V and 3 bases from J; junction bases left unmatched: 13. The germline CDR1 and CDR2 sequences are MNHEY and SVGAGI. The CDR3 totals 19 residues. CDR3 region: CASSYSRSLAGVRKETQYF. The CDR3 DNA follows: TGTGCCAGCAGTTACTCCAGGAGCCTAGCGGGAGTTCGAAAAGAGACCCAGTACTTC.

There are many counts of this clonotype. The chain has TRBV18 and TRBJ1-1; D call uncertain. The CDR3 runs 13 residues. Trimming left V 2 bases short and J 4 bases short, with 8 bases between. Germline V lookup: CDR1 KGHSH, CDR2 LQKENI. The CDR3 loop is CASSPFEGTEAFF. CDR3 DNA: TGTGCCAGCTCACCATTCGAGGGCACTGAAGCTTTCTTT.

This clonotype has only one observation. This likely reflects a read error, since a far larger clone is one base away. This rearrangement joins TRBV11-2 to TRBJ2-3, with 7 bases aligning to TRBD1. From germline, CDR1 is SGHAT and CDR2 FQNNGV. The CDR3 is 16 amino acids. CDR3 coding DNA: TGTACCAGCAGCTTCTCCCTGGGACAGACCACAGATACGCAGTATTTT. Protein: CTSSFSLGQTTDTQYF.

This clonotype was observed at least ten times. The rearrangement links TRBV6-1 to TRBJ2-3; D is uncertain. Trimming removed 4 bases from V and 2 bases from J, with 22 bases in between. Germline V gene lookup returns CDR1 MNHNS and CDR2 SASEGT. The CDR3 consists of 18 residues. CDR3 region: CASSGPWTHLWPTDTQYF. The CDR3 nucleotides read TGTGCCAGCAGTGGGCCTTGGACGCATCTTTGGCCCACAGATACGCAGTATTTT.

This clonotype was detected many times. The chain couples TRBV2 to TRBJ1-5; 7 bases match TRBD1. This CDR3 comprises 13 residues. The germline V gene encodes CDR1 SNHLY and CDR2 FYNNEI. V lost 8 bases, J lost 0 bases, and 1 base stayed unmatched. In DNA form, the CDR3 reads TGTGCCAGCGGGACAGATAGCAATCAGCCCCAGCATTTT. Protein product: CASGTDSNQPQHF.

This clonotype was observed at least ten times. The chain combines TRBV30 with TRBJ2-1; D unresolved. Per germline, CDR1 GTSNPN and CDR2 SVGIG (reference sequence). The CDR3 covers 12 residues. Between the trimmed V and J ends, which lost 2 bases and 8 bases, there was a span of 10 bases. CDR3 residues: CAWSPRPDEQFF. In nucleotides, the CDR3 is TGTGCCTGGAGTCCCCGGCCTGATGAGCAGTTCTTC.

This clonotype was picked up many times. The chain combines TRBV6-2 or TRBV6-3 with TRBJ1-1; tentative D call: TRBD1 (5 bases). The ends were cut back, 2 bases at V and 1 base at J, with 8 bases in the middle. The CDR3 consists of 14 residues. From germline, CDR1 is MNHEY and CDR2 SVGEGT. Here the CDR3 reads CASSYEGRNTEAFF. CDR3 DNA: TGTGCCAGCAGTTACGAGGGGAGGAACACTGAAGCTTTCTTT.

This clonotype was seen more than once but under ten times. This chain connects TRBV19 to TRBJ1-2, with 9 bases fitting TRBD1. The CDR3 runs to 15 residues. Germline V gene lookup returns CDR1 LNHDA and CDR2 SQIVND (reference sequence). The V and J ends lost 3 bases and 6 bases, in that order; junction bases with no gene match: 8. The CDR3, as DNA: TGTGCCAGTAGTATGGTTGTTGGGACAGGGAATGGCTACACCTTC. Translated, it gives CASSMVVGTGNGYTF.

The rearrangement links TRBV12-3 or TRBV12-4 to TRBJ2-7, with TRBD2 matching over 10 bases. J lost 3 bases, V lost 2 bases, and 7 bases had no gene match. CDR3 length equals 16 residues. CDR3: CASSLSASGSFYEQYF. Here the CDR3 DNA reads TGTGCCAGCAGTTTATCAGCTAGCGGGAGTTTCTACGAGCAGTACTTC.

This CDR3 is CASSLAPGLAAYEQYF. The CDR3 DNA is TGTGCCAGCAGCTTAGCCCCCGGACTAGCGGCCTACGAGCAGTACTTC. The V and J genes are TRBV7-9 and TRBJ2-7; 10 bases fit TRBD2. V lost 0 bases and J lost 2; bases outside the gene matches: 4. CDR3 length: 16 residues. Germline assignment: CDR1 SEHNR and CDR2 FQNEAQ (reference sequence).

Ten or more counts support this clonotype. The chain employs TRBV2 and TRBJ1-1; a possible D gene is TRBD1 (5 bases). Germline V gene sequence: CDR1 SNHLY, CDR2 FYNNEI. The CDR3 has 13 residues. V was trimmed by 3 bases and J by 2 bases, leaving 7 bases between them. CDR3 in amino acids: CASSEQGNTEAFF. DNA of the CDR3: TGTGCCAGCAGTGAGCAGGGAAACACTGAAGCTTTCTTT.

The V gene is TRBV5-1, the J gene TRBJ2-7; 7 bases are a match to TRBD1. Germline lookup yields CDR1 SGHRS and CDR2 YFSETQ. V dropped 3 bases and J dropped 5; count of bases not matched to a gene: 5. CDR3 length: 13 residues. CDR3 sequence reads: CASSSTGPHEQYF. CDR3 sequence (DNA): TGCGCCAGCAGCTCGACAGGGCCCCACGAGCAGTACTTC.

This clonotype came up many times. V usage is TRBV20-1 and J usage is TRBJ2-1; TRBD2 matches at 13 bases. J was trimmed by 2 bases and V by 3 bases; bases with no gene match: 10. Germline V CDR1 and CDR2: DFQATT, SNEGSKA (reference sequence). This CDR3 contains 18 residues. This CDR3 reads CSASLVTSGRTTYNEQFF. DNA of the CDR3: TGCAGTGCTAGTTTGGTGACTAGCGGGAGGACAACCTACAATGAGCAGTTCTTC.

This clonotype has ten or more counts. The rearrangement links TRBV6-1 to TRBJ2-7; the D gene is possibly TRBD2 (6 bases). V gave up 6 bases and J gave up 2 bases, with 14 bases separating them. Germline V gives CDR1 MNHNS, CDR2 SASEGT. This CDR3 has 14 residues. Here the CDR3 reads CASREGPRTYEQYF. CDR3 nucleotides: TGTGCCAGCAGGGAGGGGCCGAGGACCTACGAGCAGTACTTC.

In its sample, this clonotype was seen many times. In DNA form, the CDR3 reads TGTGCCAGCAGCTTTCGTCCAGATAACACAGATACGCAGTATTTT. Translated: CASSFRPDNTDTQYF. J is TRBJ2-3 and V is TRBV11-2, with unresolved D. The CDR3 has 15 residues. Germline V gives CDR1 SGHAT, CDR2 FQNNGV. The V gene lost 3 bases and the J gene lost 2 bases, with 12 bases spanning the gap. Looking up the rest from reference TRBV11-2 and TRBJ2-3 gives the full variable domain: EAGVAQSPRYKIIEKRQSVAFWCNPISGHATLYWYQQILGQGPKLLIQFQNNGVVDDSQLPKDRFSAERLKGVDSTLKIQPAKLEDSAVYLCASSFRPDNTDTQYFGPGTRLTVL.

This rearrangement joins TRBV5-1 to TRBJ1-2; D is perhaps TRBD1 (6 bases). This CDR3 is built from 14 residues. CDR1 SGHRS and CDR2 YFSETQ come from the germline V gene. Trimming pared 4 bases from V and 8 bases from J, leaving 18 bases between. CDR3 bases: TGCGCCAGCAGCGAGGGGGAACTACGTAGCGGCTACACCTTC. Its translation is CASSEGELRSGYTF. Looking up the rest from reference TRBV5-1 and TRBJ1-2 gives the full variable domain: KAGVTQTPRYLIKTRGQQVTLSCSPISGHRSVSWYQQTPGQGLQFLFEYFSETQRNKGNFPGRFSGRQFSNSRSEMNVSTLELGDSALYLCASSEGELRSGYTFGSGTRLTVV.

This clonotype was counted between two and nine times. V is TRBV2 and J is TRBJ1-2, with TRBD1 identical over 10 bases. The CDR3 is 14 amino acids. The V and J ends lost 5 bases and 6 bases, in that order; junction bases with no gene match: 6. Germline V gives CDR1 SNHLY, CDR2 FYNNEI. CDR3 sequence: CASSLSGTGDGYTF. The CDR3 DNA is TGTGCCAGCAGTTTGTCCGGGACAGGGGATGGCTACACCTTC.

V is TRBV5-1 and J is TRBJ1-3, with D uncertain. The CDR3 consists of 14 residues. Germline lookup yields CDR1 SGHRS and CDR2 YFSETQ. Trimming took off 9 bases at V and 2 bases at J, with 15 bases between the two ends. The CDR3 DNA reads as TGCGCCAACAGAGCGGACGGAACTGGAAACACCATATATTTT. Its protein product is CANRADGTGNTIYF.

Comments on this clonotype: One end of the junction is discordant with germline, which a read error may explain. V usage is TRBV7-7 and J usage is TRBJ2-5; TRBD2 aligns across 10 bases. This CDR3 comprises 14 residues. Germline V gene lookup returns CDR1 SSHAT and CDR2 FNYEAQ (reference sequence). CDR3 nucleotide sequence: TGTGCTAGCAGCACCGGACTAGCGGCCCAGACCCAGTACTTC. This translates into CASSTGLAAQTQYF.

The rearrangement links TRBV20-1 to TRBJ1-6, with D unclear. CDR1 and CDR2 from the germline V gene are DFQATT and SNEGSKA (reference sequence). The CDR3 totals 15 residues. V shed 0 bases and J shed 6 bases, with 12 bases lying between them. The CDR3 sequence: CSARESGRINSPLHF. As DNA, the CDR3 is TGCAGTGCTAGAGAGAGCGGGCGGATTAATTCACCCCTCCACTTT.

This clonotype has ten or more counts. This chain connects TRBV10-3 to TRBJ2-7, with D perhaps assigned TRBD1 or TRBD2 (5 bases each). This CDR3 spans 16 amino acids. V gave up 0 bases and J gave up 2 bases, with 14 bases separating them. Germline V gene data show CDR1 as ENHRY and CDR2 as SYGVKD. The CDR3 is CAISESGSGTTYEQYF. The CDR3 DNA follows: TGTGCCATCAGTGAGTCGGGGTCCGGGACCACCTACGAGCAGTACTTC.

This clonotype was seen repeatedly, ten times or more. V is TRBV6-2 or TRBV6-3 and J is TRBJ2-3; 8 bases match TRBD2. V lost 0 bases, J lost 3 bases, and 5 bases stayed unmatched. Germline CDR1 reads MNHEY; CDR2 reads SVGEGT. This CDR3 has 16 amino acids. CDR3 protein: CASSYSSREGTDTQYF. CDR3 bases: TGTGCCAGCAGTTACTCGTCTCGGGAGGGGACAGATACGCAGTATTTT.

This clonotype was picked up a small number of times. The V call is TRBV6-2 or TRBV6-3, the J call TRBJ1-1, with a tentative D call TRBD1 (6 bases). The CDR3 is 14 amino acids. CDR1 MNHEY and CDR2 SVGEGT come from the germline V gene. Trimming cost V 2 bases and J 1 base, with 8 bases left between them. This chain's CDR3 is CASSYGTWNTEAFF. CDR3 coding DNA: TGTGCCAGCAGTTACGGGACATGGAACACTGAAGCTTTCTTT.